The rows below give T cell receptor beta chains drawn from one sample of a study of T cells in Graves' hyperthyroidism and ophthalmopathy. Each CDR3 protein is one row after TCRdb ran MiXCR on the multiplex PCR reads. Here the sample spans about 480,000 distinct CDR3 sequences, 24% being singletons. The sequencing input was blood. The receptors derive from a woman younger than 45 with Graves' ophthalmopathy. Each CDR3 is given without its conserved first and last residue. Clone sizes are given selectively: once, few, many, or a class where the clone is expanded.

>12|TRBV6-1|TRBJ1-1|many
ASSEETARGKAF
>13|TRBV6-1|TRBJ2-5|.
ASSRTSGSQETQY
>9|TRBV20-1|TRBJ1-1|.
SESDGTEAF
>14|TRBV6-5|TRBJ1-5|.
ASSYSGDGIDQPQH
>10|TRBV6-2/TRBV6-3|TRBJ2-7|.
ASTRGPYEQY
>15|TRBV7-2|TRBJ2-2|many
ASSPRLSTANTGELF
>11|TRBV24-1|TRBJ2-7|many
ATSDPPLSEQY
>12|TRBV6-5|TRBJ2-7|many
ASSYLRAKNEQY
>12|TRBV6-5|TRBJ2-7|many
ASSLGTSGYEQY
>12|TRBV4-1|TRBJ2-7|many
ASSRVGASYEQY
>11|TRBV20-1|TRBJ2-7|many
SARGRTGVEQY
>13|TRBV7-9|TRBJ1-1|many
ASSLPGWEYTEAF
>12|TRBV6-5|TRBJ2-4|many
ASSHRDRGIIQY
>12|TRBV20-1|TRBJ2-2|many
SARVAGGTGELF
>12|TRBV5-1|TRBJ2-7|many
ASSFGTASYEQY
>13|TRBV27|TRBJ2-4|few
ASSLNPAVKNIQY
>13|TRBV5-1|TRBJ2-7|few
ASSLAGGITYEQY
>10|TRBV2|TRBJ1-5|many
ARTGRGQPQH
>9|TRBV20-1|TRBJ1-1|.
SAQRTPEAF
>12|TRBV6-5|TRBJ1-2|few
ASSYARTSGGYT
>12|TRBV6-5|TRBJ1-3|many
ASSYSSPGNTIY
>11|TRBV30|TRBJ2-5|few
AWRGEGQETQY
>15|TRBV7-9|TRBJ1-6|.
ASSLVGEGQGNSPLH
>14|TRBV12-3/TRBV12-4|TRBJ1-5|.
ASSNTVQEVNQPQH
>13|TRBV20-1|TRBJ2-7|few
SARDPGSRTYEQY
>14|TRBV6-2/TRBV6-3|TRBJ2-7|many
ASSFLLWGQDGEQY
>14|TRBV4-1|TRBJ2-7|many
ASSQDGPPGGYEQY
>14|TRBV6-5|TRBJ2-2|.
ASSYFRGQNTGELF
>12|TRBV12-3/TRBV12-4|TRBJ1-2|.
ASSPSWGGDGYT
>12|TRBV29-1|TRBJ1-1|many
SVEDRDRGTEAF
>11|TRBV12-3/TRBV12-4|TRBJ2-7|.
ASSGQGNYEQY
>11|TRBV24-1|TRBJ2-5|.
ATSEFRGQTQY
>9|TRBV7-9|TRBJ2-2|many
ASRATGELF
>11|TRBV28|TRBJ2-7|many
ASSPTPLYEQY
>13|TRBV12-3/TRBV12-4|TRBJ2-2|few
ASSHLAAITGELF
>12|TRBV9|TRBJ2-7|few
ASSDAGFLKEQY
>11|TRBV7-8|TRBJ2-2|many
ASSLVEYRELF
>11|TRBV10-1|TRBJ1-2|.
ASSESKTGGYT
>13|TRBV9|TRBJ2-7|.
ASSVAKTGTHEQY
>13|TRBV28|TRBJ2-5|.
ASVRGGDRQETQY
>13|TRBV6-1|TRBJ1-6|few
ASSQEDSYNSPLH
>13|TRBV12-3/TRBV12-4|TRBJ1-2|.
ASRPPGPLNYGYT
>11|TRBV5-1|TRBJ2-7|many
ASSLDQTYEQY
>12|TRBV19|TRBJ1-2|many
ASSTTTTGYGYT
>13|TRBV28|TRBJ2-5|few
ASSPQEGFQETQY
>14|TRBV6-2/TRBV6-3|TRBJ1-3|many
ASSSPGRRSGNTIY
>12|TRBV13|TRBJ1-6|many
ASSSGLFYSPLH